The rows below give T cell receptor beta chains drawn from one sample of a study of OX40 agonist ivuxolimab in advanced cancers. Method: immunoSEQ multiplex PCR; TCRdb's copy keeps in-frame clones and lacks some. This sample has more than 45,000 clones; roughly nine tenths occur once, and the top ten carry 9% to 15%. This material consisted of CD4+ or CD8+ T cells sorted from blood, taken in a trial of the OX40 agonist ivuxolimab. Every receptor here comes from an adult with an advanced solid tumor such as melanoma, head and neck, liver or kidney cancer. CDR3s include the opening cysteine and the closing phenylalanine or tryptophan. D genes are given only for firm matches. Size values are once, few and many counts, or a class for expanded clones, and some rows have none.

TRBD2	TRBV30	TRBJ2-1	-	CAWSVGSGISWEQFF	TGTGCCTGGAGTGTAGGTAGCGGGATATCTTGGGAGCAGTTCTTC
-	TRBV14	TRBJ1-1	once	CASSQDELLVGPLNTEAFF	TGTGCCAGCAGCCAAGACGAACTACTTGTGGGTCCTTTGAACACTGAAGCTTTCTTT
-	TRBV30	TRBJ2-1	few	CAWSPQRNEQFF	TGTGCCTGGAGTCCCCAGAGGAATGAGCAGTTCTTC
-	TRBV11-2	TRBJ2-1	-	CASSLVSSFEQFF	TGTGCCAGCAGCTTAGTTAGCAGTTTCGAGCAGTTCTTC
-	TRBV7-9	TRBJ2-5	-	CASSLYVQETQYF	TGTGCCAGCAGCTTATACGTCCAAGAGACCCAGTACTTC
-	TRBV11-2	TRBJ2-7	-	CASSLVGSYEQYF	TGTGCCAGCAGCTTAGTTGGGAGCTACGAGCAGTACTTC
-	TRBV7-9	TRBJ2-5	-	CASSPLPRETQYF	TGTGCCAGCAGCCCCCTTCCACGGGAGACCCAGTACTTC
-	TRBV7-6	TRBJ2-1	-	CASNRGLSYNEQFF	TGTGCCAGCAACCGCGGACTCTCCTACAATGAGCAGTTCTTC
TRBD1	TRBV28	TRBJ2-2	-	CASSLPGDRENGELFF	TGTGCCAGCAGTTTACCTGGGGACAGGGAAAACGGGGAGCTGTTTTTT
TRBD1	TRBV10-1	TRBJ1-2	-	CASRDTGALSINYGYTF	TGCGCCAGCAGGGATACAGGGGCGCTTTCCATCAACTATGGCTACACCTTC
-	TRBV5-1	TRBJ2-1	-	CASSLRDFPPYNEQFF	TGCGCCAGCAGCTTGAGGGACTTCCCCCCCTACAATGAGCAGTTCTTC
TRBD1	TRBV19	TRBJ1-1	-	CASRTGGYTEAFF	TGTGCCAGTAGAACAGGGGGCTACACTGAAGCTTTCTTT
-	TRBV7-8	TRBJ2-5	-	CASSPEGGGQETQYF	TGTGCCAGCAGCCCAGAAGGAGGGGGCCAAGAGACCCAGTACTTC
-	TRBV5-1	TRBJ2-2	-	CASSLSSSRINTGELFF	TGCGCCAGCAGCTTGTCATCGAGTCGTATTAACACCGGGGAGCTGTTTTTT
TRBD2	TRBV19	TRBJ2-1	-	CASSLARGGYSEQFF	TGTGCCAGTAGTTTAGCGCGGGGGGGGTACAGTGAGCAGTTCTTC
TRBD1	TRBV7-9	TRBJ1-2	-	CASSTGTGGYTF	TGTGCCAGCAGCACCGGGACAGGAGGCTACACCTTC
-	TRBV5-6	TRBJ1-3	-	CASGITGNTIYF	TGTGCCAGCGGGATAACTGGAAACACCATATATTTT
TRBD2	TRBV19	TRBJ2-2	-	CASSMLRPSGNTGELFF	TGTGCCAGTAGTATGCTCCGGCCTAGCGGGAACACCGGGGAGCTGTTTTTT
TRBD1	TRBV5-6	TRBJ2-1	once	CASEPPGGQNEQFF	TGTGCCAGTGAACCCCCAGGGGGACAGAATGAGCAGTTCTTC
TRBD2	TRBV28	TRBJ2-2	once	CASSSTSGKGELFF	TGTGCCAGCAGTTCGACTAGCGGGAAGGGGGAGCTGTTTTTT
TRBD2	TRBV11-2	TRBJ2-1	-	CASSWGGGPVVNEQFF	TGTGCCAGCAGCTGGGGGGGAGGGCCAGTTGTGAATGAGCAGTTCTTC
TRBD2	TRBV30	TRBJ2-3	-	CAWRLAGGRDTQYF	TGTGCCTGGAGATTAGCGGGAGGCCGGGATACGCAGTATTTT
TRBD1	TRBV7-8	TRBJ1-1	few	CASRRDRVSTEAFF	TGTGCCAGCAGGCGAGACAGGGTTAGCACTGAAGCTTTCTTT
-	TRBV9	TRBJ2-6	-	CASSARRGLQVSGANVLTF	TGTGCCAGCAGCGCCCGTAGGGGCCTTCAGGTCTCTGGGGCCAACGTCCTGACTTTC
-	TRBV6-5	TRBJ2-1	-	CASSYRVSDNEQFF	TGTGCCAGCAGTTACAGGGTGTCCGACAATGAGCAGTTCTTC
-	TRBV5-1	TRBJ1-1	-	CASSWGRANTEAFF	TGCGCCAGCTCCTGGGGCAGAGCGAACACTGAAGCTTTCTTT
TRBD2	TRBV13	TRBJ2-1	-	CASSPTSGRSSYNEQFF	TGTGCCAGCAGCCCGACTAGCGGGAGGAGCTCCTACAATGAGCAGTTCTTC
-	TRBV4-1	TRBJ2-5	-	CASSRSVGAQETQYF	TGCGCCAGCAGCCGATCCGTTGGAGCTCAAGAGACCCAGTACTTC
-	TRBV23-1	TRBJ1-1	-	CASSQIGMNTEAFF	TGCGCCAGCAGTCAAATAGGGATGAACACTGAAGCTTTCTTT
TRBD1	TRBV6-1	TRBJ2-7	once	CASSERDRGIHEQYF	TGTGCCAGCAGTGAAAGGGACAGGGGGATCCACGAGCAGTACTTC
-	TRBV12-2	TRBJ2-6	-	CASRETTQSRANVLTF	TGTGCAAGTCGCGAAACCACACAAAGTCGGGCCAACGTCCTGACTTTC
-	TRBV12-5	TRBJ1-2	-	CASGSTGAPYGYTF	TGTGCTAGTGGTTCCACCGGGGCGCCCTATGGCTACACCTTC
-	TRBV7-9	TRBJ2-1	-	CASSLAGGNERFF	TGTGCCAGCAGCTTAGCGGGGGGCAATGAGCGGTTCTTC
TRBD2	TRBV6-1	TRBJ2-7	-	CASTPPGGSSYEQYF	TGTGCCAGCACTCCCCCGGGGGGGAGCTCCTACGAGCAGTACTTC
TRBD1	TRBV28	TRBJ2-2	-	CASSPPGTATGELFF	TGTGCCAGCAGTCCCCCCGGGACAGCCACCGGGGAGCTGTTTTTT
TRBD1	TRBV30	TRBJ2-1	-	CAWSSGTGVHNEQFF	TGTGCCTGGAGTTCCGGGACAGGGGTCCACAATGAGCAGTTCTTC